This T cell receptor beta chain was obtained from a study of blood T cell repertoires in COVID-19 (dated by TCRdb to about 2020). A note on the overall study: Samples from collaborators originated in the United States, Italy and Spain and spanned both the acute and convalescent phases of COVID-19. The material from the prospective study consisted of cDNA or gDNA derived from T cells, B-cell-depleted T cells, or PBMCs. Subjects who had been exposed to COVID-19, were actively infected with it, or had recovered from it provided the deeply sampled blood TCRbeta repertoires that made up the dataset. A freely available public database, intended as a resource for researchers studying the immune response to SARS-CoV-2, is where the repertoires were released. Samples were obtained from the ongoing ImmuneRACE study (first 160 participants) and from approximately 1,200 subjects provided by 6 global collaborators. The sample metadata nearly always contained a de-identified subject ID, COVID-19 status, age in years and sex. Where HLA class I and class II types were available, the types were taken from metadata supplied by the sample provider, not from assay-based typing. General study outcomes and caveats: The amount of clinical and demographic metadata varied by source and participant and was provided uncurated.

V and J are truncated by 2 bases and 4 bases respectively, leaving an intervening sequence of 8 bases. Spanning cysteine to phenylalanine, the CDR3 consists of 13 amino acids. Only the CDR3 region is kept as DNA, spanning 39 bases read in frame from base 1. As encoded in the germline V gene, CDR1 is SNHLY while CDR2 is FYNNEI. A note on this clone: No cognate antigen has been identified for it. No much larger clonotype is one base removed from it; base qualities were not supplied. Additional DNA sequences in this sample encode the identical CDR3.

The immunoSEQ Assay, a bias-controlled multiplex PCR, was used to amplify TCRbeta CDR3 regions from genomic DNA. The paper's processing steps were these. Nucleated cell counts per sample were estimated from amplification of reference gene primers within the assay. To quantify the absolute abundance of each unique TCRbeta CDR3 rearrangement, sequence reads were collapsed and filtered. For each sample, productive Simpson clonality was calculated as the square root of Simpson's diversity index across productive rearrangements. TCRdb re-hosts the immuneACCESS table, in-frame sequences only. Its copies lack some clones; in the studies checked, an unresolved V gene accounts for under half of them, and the cause for the rest is not known. V and J calls and clone size come straight from that table; D and trimming were deduced from the DNA. This sample gives about 300,000 clones in total; over 75% of them show up just once. The ten biggest clones cover 9.4% of the sample.

Each collaborating institution followed its own protocols to collect whole blood in K2EDTA tubes. For TCRbeta analysis, collaborators shipped samples as frozen whole blood, isolated PBMCs, or DNA extracted from either of those sample types. Sequencing was performed on peripheral blood. Here the chain combines TRBV2 and TRBJ1-2; the D segment could be TRBD1, given 6 matching bases. The TCR originated in a man in his late teens or twenties with active or convalescent COVID-19. In nucleotides, the sequence is TGTGCCAGCAGTGAAAGGGGGGGCTATGGCTACACCTTC. This translates into CASSERGGYGYTF.